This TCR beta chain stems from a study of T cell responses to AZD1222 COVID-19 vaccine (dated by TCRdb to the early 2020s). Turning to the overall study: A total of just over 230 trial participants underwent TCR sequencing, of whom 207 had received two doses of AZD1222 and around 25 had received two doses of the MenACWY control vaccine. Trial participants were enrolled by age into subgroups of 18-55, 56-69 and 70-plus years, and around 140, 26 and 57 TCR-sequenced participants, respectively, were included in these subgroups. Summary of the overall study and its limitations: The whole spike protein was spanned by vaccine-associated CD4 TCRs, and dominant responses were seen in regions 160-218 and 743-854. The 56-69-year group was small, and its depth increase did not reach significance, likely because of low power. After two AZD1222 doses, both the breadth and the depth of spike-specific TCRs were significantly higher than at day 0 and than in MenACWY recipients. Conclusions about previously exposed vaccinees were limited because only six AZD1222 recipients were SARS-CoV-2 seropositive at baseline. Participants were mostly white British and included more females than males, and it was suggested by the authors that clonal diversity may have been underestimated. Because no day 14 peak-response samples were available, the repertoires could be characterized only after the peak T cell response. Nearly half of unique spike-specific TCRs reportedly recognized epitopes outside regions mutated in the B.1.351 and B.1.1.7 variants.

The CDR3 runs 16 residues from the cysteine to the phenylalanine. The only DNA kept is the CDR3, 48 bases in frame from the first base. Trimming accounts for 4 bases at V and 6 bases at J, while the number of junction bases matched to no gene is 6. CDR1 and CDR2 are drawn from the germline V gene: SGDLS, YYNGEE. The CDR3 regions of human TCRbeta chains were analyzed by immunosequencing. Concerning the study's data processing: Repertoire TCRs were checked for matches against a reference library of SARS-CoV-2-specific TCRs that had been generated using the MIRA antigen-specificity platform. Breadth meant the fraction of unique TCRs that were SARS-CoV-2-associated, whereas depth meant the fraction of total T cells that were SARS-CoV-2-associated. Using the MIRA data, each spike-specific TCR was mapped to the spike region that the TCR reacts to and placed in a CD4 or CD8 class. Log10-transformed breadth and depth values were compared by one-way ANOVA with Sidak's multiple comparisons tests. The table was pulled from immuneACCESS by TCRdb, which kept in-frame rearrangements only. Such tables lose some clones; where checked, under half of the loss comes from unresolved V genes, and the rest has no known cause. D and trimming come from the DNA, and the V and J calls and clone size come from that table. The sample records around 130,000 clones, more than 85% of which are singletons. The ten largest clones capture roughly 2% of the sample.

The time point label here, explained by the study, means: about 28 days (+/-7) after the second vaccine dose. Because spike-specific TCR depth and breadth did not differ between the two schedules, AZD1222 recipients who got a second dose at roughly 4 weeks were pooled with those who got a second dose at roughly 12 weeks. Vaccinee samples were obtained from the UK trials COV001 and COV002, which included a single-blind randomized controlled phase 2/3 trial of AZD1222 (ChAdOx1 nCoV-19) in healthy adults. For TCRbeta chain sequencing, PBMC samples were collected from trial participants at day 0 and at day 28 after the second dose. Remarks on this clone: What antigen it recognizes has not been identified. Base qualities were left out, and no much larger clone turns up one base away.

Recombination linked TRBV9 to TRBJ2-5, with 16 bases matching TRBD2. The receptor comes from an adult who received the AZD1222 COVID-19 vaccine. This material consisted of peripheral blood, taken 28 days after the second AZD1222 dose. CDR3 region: CASSPGTSGGAKTQYF. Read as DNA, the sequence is TGTGCCAGCAGCCCCGGGACTAGCGGGGGGGCAAAGACCCAGTACTTC.